These T cell receptor beta chains were read from a single sample in a study of blood T cell repertoires in COVID-19. This table comes from immunoSEQ multiplex PCR, and its TCRdb copy is limited to in-frame clones, with some not included. The table records about 360,000 clones, approximately 86% of them present only once. The source material was peripheral blood. Source of these receptors: a human donor in a cohort sampled during active COVID-19. CDR3s leave out the opening cysteine and the closing phenylalanine or tryptophan. A D gene is named only where the DNA matches it firmly.

NA	TRBV7-9	TRBJ2-7	ASREDTGYEQY
NA	TRBV5-1	TRBJ1-1	ASSLQGEITEAF
NA	TRBV30	TRBJ2-7	GEEGPRVYEQY
NA	TRBV19	TRBJ2-7	ASSMQISSGEQY
TRBD2	TRBV5-6	TRBJ2-3	ASSWDYYTDTQY
NA	TRBV5-1	TRBJ1-4	ASSQVGTNEKLF
TRBD1	TRBV5-4	TRBJ2-7	ASSLRQGAPGEQY
TRBD2	TRBV5-6	TRBJ2-5	ASSFGLALETQY
TRBD1	TRBV4-1	TRBJ2-4	ASSPDRGDIQY
NA	TRBV5-1	TRBJ1-4	ASSTDRPNEKLF
NA	TRBV19	TRBJ1-1	ASSMDSGAGRMNTEAF
TRBD1	TRBV15	TRBJ2-7	ATSRDSGTGVHEQY
NA	TRBV29-1	TRBJ2-2	SVEDTTGSRELF
NA	TRBV28	TRBJ2-4	ASSLWEAKNIQY
TRBD2	TRBV10-1	TRBJ2-1	ASSESSGTSGQF
NA	TRBV27	TRBJ2-7	ASSLAGSYEQY
NA	TRBV19	TRBJ1-5	ASSQGGRNQPQH
NA	TRBV7-3	TRBJ1-2	ASSLNGGRGYGYT
TRBD2	TRBV19	TRBJ2-7	ASSIRLAGNEQY
NA	TRBV4-1	TRBJ1-4	ASSQGPGLLNEKLF
TRBD2	TRBV19	TRBJ2-1	ASRASGGNEQF
NA	TRBV9	TRBJ1-1	ASSVVTGVGNTEAF
TRBD2	TRBV6-5	TRBJ2-3	ASELAGGRTDTQY
NA	TRBV6-5	TRBJ1-2	ASRSGTNYGYT
TRBD2	TRBV4-1	TRBJ2-7	ASSRAGGPGLYEQY
NA	TRBV5-4	TRBJ2-2	ASSLGSTAGELF
TRBD1	TRBV7-9	TRBJ1-2	ASSLGQGDYGYT
TRBD2	TRBV28	TRBJ2-2	ASSFMGGSTGELF
TRBD1	TRBV24-1	TRBJ2-5	ATSDSTGTGEETQY
TRBD2	TRBV11-2	TRBJ2-7	ASSLAISGMIYEQY
NA	TRBV19	TRBJ1-5	ASSIVGQPNQPQH
TRBD2	TRBV3-1/TRBV3-2	TRBJ2-1	ASSPSSGQGNEQF
NA	TRBV28	TRBJ2-7	ASRPHGRESYEQY
TRBD2	TRBV7-6	TRBJ2-1	ASSLPTSGRSYNEQF
TRBD1	TRBV15	TRBJ2-5	ATSRDHGTDSFLWAQY
NA	TRBV7-3	TRBJ2-2	ASSLRGTGELF
NA	TRBV7-9	TRBJ1-1	ASSPGQIEAF
TRBD2	TRBV4-1	TRBJ2-3	ASSQVPMLAGVLY
TRBD1	TRBV18	TRBJ1-4	ASSPRQGEGEKLF
TRBD1	TRBV11-2	TRBJ1-3	ASSLDRGLGNTIY
NA	TRBV24-1	TRBJ1-4	ATSDLLRREKLF
NA	TRBV11-2	TRBJ1-2	ASSPGTGVWGYT
NA	TRBV7-6	TRBJ2-3	ASSLATGSTDTQY
NA	TRBV6-5	TRBJ1-1	ASSPRGRNQEAF
TRBD2	TRBV19	TRBJ2-3	ASKQREGLRDTQY
NA	TRBV6-5	TRBJ2-5	ASSSPDLAPY
TRBD2	TRBV5-6	TRBJ2-5	ASSSGLANQETQY
TRBD1	TRBV7-9	TRBJ1-2	ASSSPRGRGGYT
NA	TRBV2	TRBJ1-1	ASSERQDRIEAF
NA	TRBV5-1	TRBJ2-7	ASSLYSYEQY